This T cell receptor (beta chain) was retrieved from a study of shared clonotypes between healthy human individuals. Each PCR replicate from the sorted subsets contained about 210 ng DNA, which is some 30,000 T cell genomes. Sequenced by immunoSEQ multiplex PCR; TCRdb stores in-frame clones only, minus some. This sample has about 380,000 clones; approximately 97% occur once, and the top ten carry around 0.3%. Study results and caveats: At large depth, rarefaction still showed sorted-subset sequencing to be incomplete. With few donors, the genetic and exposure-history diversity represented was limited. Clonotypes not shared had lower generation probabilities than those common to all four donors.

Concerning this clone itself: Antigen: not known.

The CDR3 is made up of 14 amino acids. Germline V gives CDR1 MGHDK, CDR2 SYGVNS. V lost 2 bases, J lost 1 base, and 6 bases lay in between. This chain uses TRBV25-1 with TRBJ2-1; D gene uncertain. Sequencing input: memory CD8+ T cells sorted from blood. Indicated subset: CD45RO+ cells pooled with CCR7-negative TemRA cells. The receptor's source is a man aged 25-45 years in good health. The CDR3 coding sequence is TGTGCCAGCAGTGAACCGGAGTCCTACAATGAGCAGTTCTTC. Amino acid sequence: CASSEPESYNEQFF.